The 29 T cell receptor beta chains below come from one sample, sequenced in a study of blood T cell repertoires in COVID-19. Profiled with immunoSEQ multiplex PCR; TCRdb holds only in-frame clones, not every one. The data hold a few hundred thousand clones, with 89% observed a single time. The source material was peripheral blood. These receptors all stem from a man aged 40-55 years with acute or convalescent COVID-19.

The chain joins TRBV27 to TRBJ1-6, with D perhaps TRBD1 (6 bases). Germline V gene data show CDR1 as MNHEY and CDR2 as SMNVEV (reference sequence). V gave up 6 bases and J gave up 6 bases, with 12 bases separating them. The CDR3 sequence is 14 residues long. The CDR3 here is CASRWTARNSPLHF. The CDR3 nucleotides read TGTGCCAGCAGGTGGACAGCCCGTAATTCACCCCTCCACTTT.

This chain uses TRBV28 with TRBJ2-4, with 8 bases identical to TRBD1. CDR1 and CDR2 from the germline V gene are MDHEN and SYDVKM. The CDR3 totals 16 residues. V dropped 5 bases and J dropped 0; count of bases not matched to a gene: 6. The CDR3 spells CASSTGGGRAKNIQYF. CDR3 bases: TGTGCCAGCAGTACAGGGGGAGGACGAGCCAAAAACATTCAGTACTTC. The complete variable domain, with remaining parts taken from reference TRBV28 and TRBJ2-4, reads DVKVTQSSRYLVKRTGEKVFLECVQDMDHENMFWYRQDPGLGLRLIYFSYDVKMKEKGDIPEGYSVSREKKERFSLILESASTNQTSMYLCASSTGGGRAKNIQYFGAGTRLSVL.

The chain joins TRBV27 to TRBJ1-6; 12 bases are shared with TRBD1. The CDR3 length is 18 residues. J was trimmed by 5 bases and V by 2 bases; bases with no gene match: 7. From germline, CDR1 is MNHEY and CDR2 SMNVEV (reference sequence). CDR3 in amino acids: CASSLNPGTGGHNSPLHF. DNA of the CDR3: TGTGCCAGCAGTTTAAACCCCGGGACAGGGGGCCATAATTCACCCCTCCACTTT.

The chain uses TRBV9 and TRBJ1-2, with D unclear. Between the trimmed V and J ends, which lost 0 bases and 7 bases, there was a span of 13 bases. This CDR3 spans 14 amino acids. Germline lookup yields CDR1 SGDLS and CDR2 YYNGEE. The DNA of the CDR3 is TGTGCCAGCAGCGTAGCAATTGAGGCTGGTGGCTACACCTTC. Translation: CASSVAIEAGGYTF.

This clone has just one count. V usage is TRBV6-2 or TRBV6-3 and J usage is TRBJ2-3, with D perhaps TRBD1 (5 bases). The CDR3 consists of 14 residues. Trimming removed 1 base from V and 6 bases from J, with 11 bases in between. The germline CDR1 and CDR2 sequences are MNHEY and SVGEGT. The CDR3 loop reads CASSYLGRWDTQYF. Here the CDR3 DNA reads TGTGCCAGCAGTTACTTGGGGCGGTGGGATACGCAGTATTTT.

The chain combines TRBV19 with TRBJ2-7, with a possible D match to TRBD1 (5 bases). The CDR3 is 16 amino acids. Trimming pared 4 bases from V and 0 bases from J, leaving 16 bases between. The germline CDR1 and CDR2 sequences are LNHDA and SQIVND (reference sequence). CDR3 coding DNA: TGTGCCAGTAGTACTCAGGGTATCCTAGGCTCCTACGAGCAGTACTTC. It yields the protein CASSTQGILGSYEQYF.

The chain uses TRBV7-6 and TRBJ1-1, with 7 bases fitting TRBD1. CDR1 and CDR2 (germline): SGHVS, FNYEAQ. V was clipped by 3 bases and J by 12 bases; unmatched bases: 10. This CDR3 spans 13 amino acids. The CDR3 loop is CASSLRQGEASFF. The CDR3 DNA is TGTGCCAGCAGCTTGAGGCAGGGGGAAGCGTCTTTCTTT.

This chain joins TRBV28 and TRBJ1-4, with TRBD1 as a possible D gene (6 bases). Trimming shortened V by 5 bases and J by 1 base, and 8 bases separated the two germline ends. The length of the CDR3 is 14 residues. Germline CDR1 and CDR2: MDHEN and SYDVKM. The CDR3 region is CASSRTETNEKLFF. Written as DNA, the CDR3 is TGTGCCAGCAGTCGGACAGAAACTAATGAAAAACTGTTTTTT.

The chain combines TRBV7-3 with TRBJ1-3, with a tentative D call TRBD1 (6 bases). V lost 5 bases, J lost 7 bases, and 18 bases lay in between. This CDR3 has 15 residues. Germline V lookup: CDR1 SGHTA, CDR2 FQGTGA. The CDR3, as DNA: TGTGCCAGCAGCCGCCCGGAAGGGGGGGCGAACACCATATATTTT. This gives the protein CASSRPEGGANTIYF.

This clone appeared a single time. This sequence joins TRBV27 and TRBJ1-5; 7 nucleotides align to TRBD1. The CDR3 has 16 amino acids. V was clipped by 1 base and J by 1 base; unmatched bases: 4. CDR1 is MNHEY, CDR2 SMNVEV, per germline (reference sequence). The CDR3 region has the DNA TGTGCCAGCAGTTTATACGCACAGGGGAGCAATCAGCCCCAGCATTTT. This encodes CASSLYAQGSNQPQHF.

J is TRBJ2-7 and V is TRBV19; D is perhaps TRBD2 (5 bases). Trimming took off 3 bases at V and 7 bases at J, with 13 bases between the two ends. Per the germline V gene, CDR1 is LNHDA and CDR2 is SQIVND (reference sequence). The CDR3 loop spans 13 amino acids. The CDR3 region has the DNA TGTGCCAGTAGTATGACCCCCTCGGGAGAGCAGTACTTC. The encoded protein is CASSMTPSGEQYF. Drawing the rest from reference TRBV19 and TRBJ2-7, the complete variable domain is DGGITQSPKYLFRKEGQNVTLSCEQNLNHDAMYWYRQDPGQGLRLIYYSQIVNDFQKGDIAEGYSVSREKKESFPLTVTSAQKNPTAFYLCASSMTPSGEQYFGPGTRLTVT.

This clone was counted a single time. The chain recombines TRBV13 with TRBJ2-7; 8 bases agree with TRBD1. Trimming at V came to 5 bases and at J to 1 base, leaving 4 bases not matched to a gene. The CDR3 totals 14 residues. The germline gives CDR1 PRHDT, CDR2 FYEKMQ (reference sequence). CDR3 loop: CASSPRTGSYEQYF. The CDR3 region has the DNA TGTGCCAGCAGCCCTCGGACAGGGTCCTACGAGCAGTACTTC. The full variable domain, in which reference TRBV13 and TRBJ2-7 provide the parts outside the CDR3, is AAGVIQSPRHLIKEKRETATLKCYPIPRHDTVYWYQQGPGQDPQFLISFYEKMQSDKGSIPDRFSAQQFSDYHSELNMSSLELGDSALYFCASSPRTGSYEQYFGPGTRLTVT.

The chain employs TRBV7-9 and TRBJ1-2; D uncertain. V was trimmed by 7 bases and J by 2 bases, leaving 5 bases between them. The CDR3 consists of 11 residues. CDR1 and CDR2 (germline): SEHNR, FQNEAQ (reference sequence). The CDR3 DNA reads TGTGCCAGCATGGGCAACTATGGCTACACCTTC. This translates into CASMGNYGYTF.

The genes are TRBV27 and TRBJ2-1, with TRBD2 as a possible D gene (6 bases). The CDR3 sequence is 11 residues long. Per the germline V gene, CDR1 is MNHEY and CDR2 is SMNVEV (reference sequence). The CDR3 DNA reads as TGTGCGTCTAGCGTTTACAATGAGCAGTTCTTC. Translating gives CASSVYNEQFF.

The J gene is TRBJ1-1, the V gene TRBV10-2; D not resolved. This CDR3 has 13 residues. The V gene's germline CDR1 is WSHSY and CDR2 SAAADI. V was clipped by 3 bases and J by 8 bases, with 13 bases between them. CDR3 region: CASSDANREEAFF. The CDR3 nucleotides are TGCGCCAGCAGTGACGCGAACCGGGAAGAAGCTTTCTTT.

V usage is TRBV7-8 and J usage is TRBJ2-5; 7 nucleotides align to TRBD2. This CDR3 has 13 residues. Germline trimming cut 5 bases from V and 5 bases from J; bases unmatched to any gene: 5. Germline CDR1 reads SGHVS; CDR2 reads FQNEAQ. The CDR3 DNA reads as TGTGCCAGCAGCCGCGGGGGTGGGGAGACCCAGTACTTC. Protein sequence: CASSRGGGETQYF.

The chain uses TRBV7-9 and TRBJ2-2; the match to TRBD1 covers 8 bases. This CDR3 comprises 14 residues. CDR1 and CDR2 (germline): SEHNR, FQNEAQ (reference sequence). J lost 5 bases, V lost 3 bases, and 2 bases had no gene match. Written as DNA, the CDR3 is TGTGCCAGCAGCTTCACAGGGGGAACCGGGGAGCTGTTTTTT. Residues: CASSFTGGTGELFF.

In its sample, this clone was seen once. The V and J genes are TRBV5-1 and TRBJ1-2; D perhaps matches TRBD1 (6 bases). There are 16 residues in the CDR3. V was clipped by 1 base and J by 4 bases, with 17 bases between them. The germline V gene encodes CDR1 SGHRS and CDR2 YFSETQ. The CDR3 DNA follows: TGCGCCAGCAGCTTGTCTCGGGACAAGATAAGCTATGGCTACACCTTC. This codes for CASSLSRDKISYGYTF.

This clone was detected only once. The V gene is TRBV7-9, the J gene TRBJ2-2; D is undetermined. Between the trimmed V and J ends, which lost 0 bases and 7 bases, there was a span of 6 bases. The CDR3 is 13 residues long. CDR1 is SEHNR, CDR2 FQNEAQ, per germline (reference sequence). The CDR3 sequence is CASSLAQHGELFF. The DNA for the CDR3 is TGTGCCAGCAGCTTAGCCCAACACGGGGAGCTGTTTTTT.

The chain links TRBV10-1 to TRBJ2-1; D not certain. Trimming removed 3 bases at V and 8 bases at J, with 11 bases between. In germline, CDR1 is WNHNN, CDR2 SYGVQD (reference sequence). The CDR3 consists of 13 residues. This chain's CDR3 is CASSDPPTYEQFF. In DNA, the CDR3 is TGCGCCAGCAGTGACCCTCCGACTTATGAGCAGTTCTTC.

This clone was seen a handful of times. The chain is built from TRBV19 and TRBJ1-1; 7 bases are a match to TRBD1. The CDR3 runs 15 residues. CDR1 is LNHDA, CDR2 SQIVND, per germline (reference sequence). The junction had 6 bases not matched to a gene; V was cut back by 1 base and J by 4 bases. This CDR3 is CASSIAHRGSTEAFF. The CDR3 coding sequence is TGTGCCAGTAGTATAGCGCACAGGGGTTCCACTGAAGCTTTCTTT.

The rearrangement links TRBV6-5 to TRBJ1-6; 7 bases map to TRBD1. This CDR3 comprises 15 residues. Germline-derived CDR1 and CDR2 are MNHEY and SVGAGI. The J segment lost 2 bases and the V segment lost 6 bases, leaving 4 bases of the junction unmatched. The chain's CDR3 is CASRAGTAYNSPLHF. CDR3 in DNA: TGTGCCAGCAGAGCAGGGACAGCCTATAATTCACCCCTCCACTTT.

The genes are TRBV19 and TRBJ1-5; 8 nucleotides line up with TRBD1. CDR3 size: 14 residues. The junction had 7 bases not matched to a gene; V was cut back by 6 bases and J by 6 bases. Germline V gene lookup returns CDR1 LNHDA and CDR2 SQIVND (reference sequence). CDR3 nucleotide sequence: TGTGCCAGTAGGCAGGGGGCTGGAAGTCAGCCCCAGCATTTT. Amino acid sequence: CASRQGAGSQPQHF.

This clone was counted a few times. The V and J genes are TRBV2 and TRBJ1-3; D perhaps matches TRBD1 (6 bases). Looked up from germline, CDR1 is SNHLY and CDR2 is FYNNEI. This CDR3 spans 14 amino acids. Trimming stripped 5 bases from V and 1 base from J, with 9 bases between. This CDR3 is CASSHRASGNTIYF. CDR3 coding DNA: TGTGCCAGCAGTCACAGGGCTTCTGGAAACACCATATATTTT.

J is TRBJ1-4 and V is TRBV27; 9 nucleotides agree with TRBD1. This CDR3 is 14 amino acids long. Germline assignment: CDR1 MNHEY and CDR2 SMNVEV (reference sequence). V dropped 9 bases and J dropped 10; count of bases not matched to a gene: 12. The CDR3 loop reads CASGIPQGARKLFF. The CDR3 DNA reads as TGTGCCAGTGGAATACCACAGGGGGCCAGAAAACTGTTTTTT.

In regard to this clone: Other nucleotide sequences in the sample specify the same CDR3. V is TRBV5-1 and J is TRBJ2-5; D is perhaps TRBD1 (5 bases). CDR1 SGHRS and CDR2 YFSETQ come from the germline V gene. The germline V and J ends were trimmed by 0 bases and 5 bases, with 5 bases remaining between them. The CDR3 is 12 amino acids. The CDR3 loop reads CASSLDRETQYF. In DNA form, the CDR3 reads TGCGCCAGCAGCTTGGACAGGGAGACCCAGTACTTC.

The CDR3, as DNA: TGTGCCAGCAGCTCGAGCGGATATAGCACAGATACGCAGTATTTT. Protein sequence: CASSSSGYSTDTQYF. The V and J genes are TRBV7-3 and TRBJ2-3; D is perhaps TRBD2 (5 bases). The CDR3 runs to 15 residues. Germline CDR1 reads SGHTA; CDR2 reads FQGTGA. V was trimmed by 4 bases and J by 0 bases, leaving 11 bases between them. Full variable domain (missing parts from reference TRBV7-3 and TRBJ2-3): GAGVSQTPSNKVTEKGKYVELRCDPISGHTALYWYRQSLGQGPEFLIYFQGTGAADDSGLPNDRFFAVRPEGSVSTLKIQRTERGDSAVYLCASSSSGYSTDTQYFGPGTRLTVL.

The CDR3 region is CASAIASGEKLFF. CDR3 coding DNA: TGTGCCAGCGCCATCGCCAGCGGTGAAAAACTGTTTTTT. This sequence joins TRBV14 and TRBJ1-4, with unresolved D. Trimming stripped 8 bases from V and 7 bases from J, with 14 bases between. The CDR3 contains 13 residues. From germline, CDR1 is SGHDN and CDR2 FVKESK.

The chain's CDR3 is CASSPTLGNEQFF. CDR3 DNA sequence: TGTGCCAGCAGTCCGACGCTAGGCAATGAGCAGTTCTTC. The V call is TRBV27, the J call TRBJ2-1; D is uncertain. The CDR3 is made up of 13 amino acids. Germline CDR1 MNHEY, CDR2 SMNVEV (reference sequence). V was trimmed by 5 bases and J by 6 bases, leaving 11 bases between them.